This T cell receptor beta chain comes out of a study of regulatory T cells in long-lasting Graves disease. Construction of TCR beta libraries relied on iRepertoire HTBI primers and on Arm-PCR targeting CDR3 regions. TCRdb reanalysed the multiplex PCR reads using MiXCR and keeps one entry per CDR3 protein. The table lists some 250,000 distinct CDR3 sequences, under 20% of them singletons, with approximately 15% in the top ten. This CDR3 contains 13 residues. V was clipped by 8 bases and J by 7 bases, with 17 bases between them. Germline lookup yields CDR1 LNHNV and CDR2 YYDKDF (reference sequence). Time point: newly diagnosed GD, antithyroid drugs for less than 3 months. Construction of the TCR library relied on RNA isolated from PBMCs. This clonotype has a count of ten or more. In addition, the sample was reused for a study of T cells in Graves' hyperthyroidism and ophthalmopathy.

The clonotype was recovered from a woman aged 25 to 39 with Graves disease. Sequenced material: peripheral blood mononuclear cells (PBMCs), taken at new diagnosis, from a patient treated with antithyroid drugs. The chain combines TRBV15 with TRBJ1-1; perhaps TRBD1 as D (5 bases). The CDR3 DNA is TGTGCCACCGGACCTGCTGGGGGGGTTGAAGCTTTCTTT. Its translation: CATGPAGGVEAFF. Full variable domain (missing parts from reference TRBV15 and TRBJ1-1): DAMVIQNPRYQVTQFGKPVTLSCSQTLNHNVMYWYQQKSSQAPKLLFHYYDKDFNNEADTPDNFQSRRPNTSFCFLDIRSPGLGDTAMYLCATGPAGGVEAFFGQGTRLTVV.